The 5 T cell receptor beta chains below were found in one sample sequenced in a study of prognosis after radiotherapy for stage I lung cancer. Genomic DNA was subjected to two-round multiplex PCR for amplification of TCR beta CDR3. Round-one PCR had primers specific to each TRBV and TRBJ gene. TCRdb itself ran the multiplex PCR reads through MiXCR, one entry per CDR3 protein. The sample gives over 12,000 distinct CDR3 sequences, around a quarter of which show up once; 9.5% to 14% is in the top ten. Specimen: PBMCs, collected before or after stereotactic body radiation therapy (not recorded which). The source is a donor aged 50 or older with non-small cell lung cancer.

For this clonotype: This likely stems from a read error, as it lies one base from a far larger clone. The gene calls are TRBV28 and TRBJ2-5; 8 bases match TRBD2. The J call may be incorrect, as the DNA end agrees better with TRBJ2-1. The germline V gene encodes CDR1 MDHEN and CDR2 SYDVKM. The CDR3 consists of 16 residues. The CDR3 loop is CASSKLAEYFYNEQFF. CDR3 nucleotide sequence: TGTGCCAGCAGTAAACTAGCGGAATACTTCTACAATGAGCAGTTCTTC.

This clonotype was seen repeatedly, ten times or more. J is TRBJ2-7 and V is TRBV19; 7 bases match TRBD2. From germline, CDR1 is LNHDA and CDR2 SQIVND (reference sequence). The length of the CDR3 is 14 residues. Trimming cost V 2 bases and J 3 bases; bases outside gene matches: 4. CDR3 sequence (DNA): TGTGCCAGTAGTATAACCAGCGGGGACTACGAGCAGTACTTC. This gives the protein CASSITSGDYEQYF.

The sample holds many counts of this clonotype. The chain employs TRBV4-1 and TRBJ2-7, with D unclear. The CDR3 has 15 residues. The germline V and J ends were trimmed by 0 bases and 1 base, with 10 bases remaining between them. The germline V gene has CDR1 MGHRA and CDR2 YSYEKL. The CDR3 sequence: CASSQDTLASYEQYF. CDR3 nucleotides: TGCGCCAGCAGCCAAGATACCCTTGCTTCCTACGAGCAGTACTTC.

In this sample, this clonotype is medium-sized (0.01 to 0.1%). The rearrangement joins TRBV12-3 or TRBV12-4 to TRBJ2-1; D unresolved. V dropped 3 bases and J dropped 2 bases, with 14 bases sitting between them. The CDR3 consists of 16 residues. The CDR3 reads CASSLRTQPAYNEQFF. The CDR3 DNA sequence: TGTGCCAGCAGTTTGAGGACCCAACCGGCCTACAATGAGCAGTTCTTC.

With regard to this clonotype: Given a far larger clone just one base away, this is likely a sequencing read error. This chain joins TRBV6-4 and TRBJ1-5; 8 positions agree with TRBD1. The CDR3 is 20 amino acids. The germline V gene encodes CDR1 MRHNA and CDR2 SNTAGT. Trimming removed 3 bases from V and 0 bases from J; junction bases left unmatched: 16. The DNA of the CDR3 is TGTGCCAGCAGTGAGCATCATAAGGGACAGGTGCGTATTAGCAATCAGCCCCAGCATTTT. Translating it yields CASSEHHKGQVRISNQPQHF.